The sequence of this T cell receptor (beta chain) was determined in a study of cytomegalovirus exposure and HLA in healthy donors. Method: immunoSEQ multiplex PCR; TCRdb's copy keeps in-frame clones and lacks some. The repertoire holds about 56,000 clones, with just over 90% as singletons. This receptor was taken from a young man in good health and CMV-seronegative. Sequenced material: PBMCs.

CDR3 DNA: TGTGCCAGCAGCTTAAGGCCTAGTAGGCCCCAGTACTTC. Translating gives CASSLRPSRPQYF. The V and J genes are TRBV7-3 and TRBJ2-5, with D uncertain. The germline gives CDR1 SGHTA, CDR2 FQGTGA. V lost 1 base, J lost 9 bases, and 12 bases lay in between. The CDR3 length is 13 residues. The whole variable domain, filled in from reference TRBV7-3 and TRBJ2-5, reads GAGVSQTPSNKVTEKGKYVELRCDPISGHTALYWYRQSLGQGPEFLIYFQGTGAADDSGLPNDRFFAVRPEGSVSTLKIQRTERGDSAVYLCASSLRPSRPQYFGPGTRLLVL.